One and the same sample provided the 9 T cell receptor beta chains below, sequenced in a study of CD8 T cells in Susac syndrome. Random hexamers were used to reverse transcribe about 0.45 to 1 ug of RNA. One entry per CDR3 protein, called by TCRdb with MiXCR from the immunoSEQ multiplex PCR reads. The sample lists approximately 270,000 distinct CDR3 sequences; around 95% were seen once. Material: CD4+ T cells from PBMCs. These receptors came from a human donor with multiple sclerosis.

In its sample, this clonotype was seen once. The rearrangement links TRBV15 to TRBJ1-4; TRBD1 matches 8 bases. V was clipped by 1 base and J by 0 bases; unmatched bases: 7. This CDR3 has 18 amino acids. Germline assignment: CDR1 LNHNV and CDR2 YYDKDF (reference sequence). CDR3: CATSRGAGQGPTNEKLFF. The CDR3 nucleotides read TGTGCCACCAGCAGAGGAGCCGGACAGGGCCCAACTAATGAAAAACTGTTTTTT.

The chain recombines TRBV20-1 with TRBJ1-4, with D possibly being TRBD1 (5 bases). V was trimmed by 5 bases and J by 6 bases, leaving 13 bases between them. CDR3 length equals 13 residues. CDR1 and CDR2 from the germline V gene are DFQATT and SNEGSKA (reference sequence). This CDR3 is CSARGDKDEKLFF. CDR3 DNA: TGCAGTGCTCGAGGGGATAAAGATGAAAAACTGTTTTTT.

This clonotype was seen only a few times. This rearrangement joins TRBV11-2 to TRBJ2-7, with TRBD2 matching 7 bases. The CDR3 is 16 residues long. V lost 1 base to trimming and J lost 3 bases; unmatched junction nucleotides: 9. Germline V gene sequence: CDR1 SGHAT, CDR2 FQNNGV. The CDR3 DNA reads as TGTGCCAGCAGCTTAGGAGGAACGGGGGGTCTCTACGAGCAGTACTTC. Protein: CASSLGGTGGLYEQYF.

CDR3 in DNA: TGTGCCTGGAACACAGGGGCGGATGGAAACACCATATATTTT. Its translation: CAWNTGADGNTIYF. The rearrangement joins TRBV30 to TRBJ1-3; the match to TRBD1 covers 7 bases. CDR3 length equals 14 residues. Germline assignment: CDR1 GTSNPN and CDR2 SVGIG (reference sequence). Unmatched junction bases numbered 6, after V lost 4 bases and J lost 3 bases.

The rearrangement uses TRBV7-2 and TRBJ1-3; the D gene is possibly TRBD1 (5 bases). The V and J ends lost 5 bases and 8 bases respectively, with 16 bases between them. The CDR3 contains 14 residues. CDR1 is SGHTA and CDR2 is FQGNSA in the germline V gene. CDR3 protein: CASSPLGRGDTIYF. The CDR3 DNA follows: TGTGCCAGCAGCCCCCTCGGGCGGGGGGACACCATATATTTT.

The rearrangement links TRBV20-1 to TRBJ1-2; TRBD1 matches at 12 bases. Germline assignment: CDR1 DFQATT and CDR2 SNEGSKA (reference sequence). After removal of 6 bases from V and 9 bases from J, the junction contained 11 bases not matched to a gene. This CDR3 has 14 amino acids. DNA of the CDR3: TGCAGTGCCCCGGGACAGGGGGCTCCTGATCGCTACACCTTC. This sequence encodes CSAPGQGAPDRYTF.

The CDR3 nucleotides are TGTGCCAGCAGTGAGGACAGGGGCTCAACTGAAGCTTTCTTT. It codes for CASSEDRGSTEAFF. This rearrangement joins TRBV6-4 to TRBJ1-1; 9 bases align to TRBD1. CDR1 and CDR2 (germline): MRHNA, SNTAGT. Trimming at V came to 3 bases and at J to 5 bases, leaving 4 bases not matched to a gene. This CDR3 has 14 residues.

V and J are TRBV29-1 and TRBJ2-1, with 7 bases matching TRBD2. The CDR3 has 12 residues. Trimming at V came to 5 bases and at J to 7 bases, leaving 5 bases not matched to a gene. From germline, CDR1 is SQVTM and CDR2 ANQGSEA. The CDR3 is CSVWGGLNEQFF. CDR3 coding DNA: TGCAGCGTTTGGGGGGGTTTGAATGAGCAGTTCTTC.

This sequence joins TRBV7-2 and TRBJ2-3; D gene ambiguous. Deletions cut 5 bases from V and 9 bases from J, with 18 bases between. Germline values: CDR1 SGHTA, CDR2 FQGNSA. The CDR3 loop spans 14 amino acids. CDR3 amino acids: CASSPLPRVGTQYF. The CDR3 DNA reads as TGTGCCAGCAGCCCCCTCCCCCGGGTGGGGACGCAGTATTTT.